The rows below give T cell receptor beta chains drawn from one sample of a study of shared clonotypes between healthy human individuals. The repertoire was sequenced with immunoSEQ multiplex PCR; TCRdb's copy has only in-frame clones and lacks some. The table shows about 520,000 clones, with around four fifths occurring only once. Sequencing was carried out using PBMCs. These TCRs come from a woman in her 40s in good health. Some clones in this sample may be carry-over from other donors' samples. Each CDR3 is given without its conserved first and last residue.

TRBV9,TRBJ1-2,ASSVGQNGYT
TRBV18,TRBJ2-6,ASSGQGGSGANVLT
TRBV4-1,TRBJ2-7,ASSRRQGYEQY
TRBV7-2,TRBJ2-2,ASSLEGGIGELF
TRBV28,TRBJ2-1,ASTPGSYEQF
TRBV7-9,TRBJ2-3,ASSLVAGLRQDTQY
TRBV5-1,TRBJ2-1,ASSLAGQPYNEQF
TRBV10-3,TRBJ1-5,ATSGGTGGNQPQH
TRBV5-6,TRBJ2-7,ASSLAGEQY
TRBV6-1,TRBJ2-7,ASSEGTSWSYEQY
TRBV6-1,TRBJ2-3,ASSESGGFSTSTDTQY
TRBV7-2,TRBJ1-2,ASSATGDGYT
TRBV19,TRBJ1-5,ASSRQGASSKDQPQH
TRBV4-3,TRBJ2-1,ASSQDLAGSSYNEQF
TRBV19,TRBJ2-1,ASTPGAGRHNEQF
TRBV7-2,NA,ASSLVAGATTYEQY
TRBV18,TRBJ2-2,ASSPVGGLGTGELF
TRBV4-3,TRBJ2-6,ASSHGAGGSGANVLT
TRBV19,TRBJ1-5,ASTIRPLGGPNQPQH
TRBV7-9,TRBJ1-4,ASTPLRATNEKLF
TRBV11-2,TRBJ2-7,ASSFLGEYEQY
TRBV4-1,TRBJ2-7,ASSQDRAGEQY
TRBV30,TRBJ2-1,AWSVLLTERWGAAGNEQF
TRBV2,TRBJ2-3,ASSVRDRGADTQY
TRBV6-5,TRBJ2-2,ASSPGSRTGELF
TRBV5-1,TRBJ2-3,ASSTRTGGVTDTQY
TRBV28,TRBJ1-2,ASSLRNRENGYT
TRBV5-5,TRBJ1-1,ASTPSQGGTEAF
TRBV6-6,TRBJ2-5,ASSSLIRDTQETQY
TRBV2,TRBJ1-4,ASSPRSGFNEKLF
TRBV7-2,TRBJ2-1,ASSPPGLTSGGQF
TRBV6-6,TRBJ1-3,ASSYGQGSGNTIY
TRBV29-1,NA,SVGVGREAGYEQY
TRBV28,TRBJ2-5,ASSPSGQETQY
TRBV5-1,TRBJ2-4,ASSLAGQGAGIQY
TRBV5-1,TRBJ2-1,ASSLVLAGGGSYNEQF
TRBV5-6,TRBJ2-2,ASSLAGELF
TRBV28,TRBJ1-2,ASSPGFRGYT
TRBV9,TRBJ2-6,ASSAGLWGGANVLT
TRBV29-1,TRBJ1-1,SVDPAGRGTAEAF
TRBV4-1,TRBJ2-7,ASSQTLFSYEQY
TRBV11-2,TRBJ2-1,ASSFAGGIYNEQF
TRBV2,TRBJ1-1,AIAFVQASTEAF
TRBV11-2,TRBJ1-4,ASSLGQGDNEKLF
TRBV5-1,TRBJ2-1,ASSLGTAYNEQF
TRBV19,TRBJ2-1,ATSRTSGAYNEQF
TRBV5-1,TRBJ2-3,ASSSAGQEDTQY
TRBV28,TRBJ1-3,ASSPPGAGNTIY
TRBV30,TRBJ2-1,AWSAGLVDEQF
TRBV9,TRBJ1-1,ASSVDPFNTEAF
TRBV7-2,TRBJ2-1,ASSHRSLSYQNNEQF